A selection of T cell receptor beta chains follows, all from one sample in a study of cytomegalovirus exposure and HLA in healthy donors. Sequencing was performed with immunoSEQ multiplex PCR; in TCRdb, only in-frame clones are kept and a portion is missing. The sample has 210,000 or so clones, around 83% seen once; the top ten hold approximately 0.24%. What was sequenced was PBMCs. All receptors derive from a girl aged 2-9 years in good health and CMV-seronegative. Each CDR3 is given with its conserved first and last residue. D genes are given only for firm matches. Some rows mark clone size as missing; the rest say once, few, many or name a class of expanded clone.

TRBJ2-3 NA TRBD2 TRBV5-1 CASSEGTSGGGTQYF TGCGCCAGCAGCGAGGGGACTAGCGGGGGAGGGACGCAGTATTTT
TRBJ1-4 NA TRBD1 TRBV5-4 CASSLDRGVGEKLFF TGTGCCAGCAGCTTGGACAGGGGAGTAGGGGAAAAACTGTTTTTT
TRBJ2-7 NA TRBD2 TRBV6-5 CASKTSGGPNYEQYF TGTGCCAGCAAGACTAGCGGGGGCCCCAACTACGAGCAGTACTTC
TRBJ2-6 NA NA TRBV5-1 CASSLILSSGANVLTF TGCGCCAGCAGCTTGATACTGTCCTCTGGGGCCAACGTCCTGACTTTC
TRBJ2-7 NA NA TRBV7-2 CASSSQMLSGQYF TGTGCCAGCAGCTCCCAGATGCTTTCGGGGCAGTACTTC
TRBJ2-7 NA TRBD2 TRBV4-1 CASSLLTSGDYEQYF TGCGCCAGCAGCCTCCTGACTAGCGGGGACTACGAGCAGTACTTC
TRBJ2-7 NA TRBD2 TRBV5-4 CASSFGSGGESNEQYF TGTGCCAGCAGCTTTGGTAGCGGGGGGGAATCGAACGAGCAGTACTTC
TRBJ2-7 once NA TRBV5-1 CASSRGYDSYEQYF TGCGCCAGCAGCCGCGGATATGACTCCTACGAGCAGTACTTC
TRBJ2-7 NA TRBD2 TRBV5-1 CASSYSLAGAGEQYF TGCGCCAGCAGCTACTCTCTAGCGGGGGCGGGGGAGCAGTACTTC
TRBJ2-2 once NA TRBV5-1 CASSLEQGSTGELFF TGCGCCAGCAGCTTGGAACAGGGAAGCACCGGGGAGCTGTTTTTT
TRBJ2-7 NA TRBD2 TRBV5-1 CASSSPSGSSYEQYF TGCGCCAGCAGCTCCCCTAGCGGGAGCTCCTACGAGCAGTACTTC
TRBJ1-6 NA NA TRBV5-1 CASSARDSYNSPLHF TGCGCCAGCAGCGCGAGAGACAGTTATAATTCACCCCTCCACTTT
TRBJ2-5 NA TRBD1 TRBV5-1 CASSPWRQGAEETQYF TGCGCCAGCAGCCCATGGCGGCAGGGGGCTGAAGAGACCCAGTACTTC
TRBJ2-7 NA TRBD2 TRBV7-9 CASSFNPAGPVEQYF TGTGCCAGCAGCTTCAACCCAGCGGGGCCAGTGGAGCAGTACTTC
TRBJ1-5 NA NA TRBV5-6 CASSPNRDQPQHF TGTGCCAGCAGCCCTAACAGAGATCAGCCCCAGCATTTT
TRBJ2-5 NA NA TRBV5-4 CASSALRQETQYF TGTGCCAGCAGCGCTCTACGCCAAGAGACCCAGTACTTC
TRBJ2-7 once TRBD2 TRBV10-3 CATSGHKKDEQYF TGTGCCACTAGCGGCCACAAGAAGGACGAGCAGTACTTC
TRBJ2-5 NA NA TRBV10-1 CASSPYQETQYF TGCGCCAGCAGTCCGTACCAAGAGACCCAGTACTTC
TRBJ2-4 NA TRBD2 TRBV9 CASSPGLAGGREGNIQYF TGTGCCAGCAGCCCCGGACTAGCGGGAGGGCGCGAGGGTAACATTCAGTACTTC
TRBJ1-1 NA TRBD1 TRBV12-5 CASGPGQAEAFF TGTGCTAGTGGTCCTGGACAGGCTGAAGCTTTCTTT
TRBJ1-4 NA TRBD1 TRBV29-1 CSVRDRPNEKLFF TGCAGCGTTAGGGACAGACCTAATGAAAAACTGTTTTTT
TRBJ2-1 NA NA TRBV9 CASSPYPGESYNEQFF TGTGCCAGCAGCCCGTACCCGGGGGAATCCTACAATGAGCAGTTCTTC
TRBJ2-7 NA NA TRBV14 CASSQDRAGYEQYF TGTGCCAGCAGCCAAGACAGGGCGGGGTACGAGCAGTACTTC
TRBJ1-3 NA NA TRBV9 CASSSTGSGNTIYF TGTGCCAGCAGCTCGACAGGATCCGGCAACACCATATATTTT
TRBJ2-7 NA NA TRBV27 CASSFRSEQYF TGTGCCAGCAGTTTTAGGAGTGAGCAGTACTTC
TRBJ1-1 NA NA TRBV9 CASSATTRTEAFF TGTGCCAGCAGCGCCACCACGAGGACTGAAGCTTTCTTT
TRBJ2-7 once TRBD1 TRBV14 CASSLTGGYEQYF TGTGCCAGCAGCCTAACAGGGGGCTACGAGCAGTACTTC
TRBJ2-1 few TRBD1 TRBV30 CAWNPTGGGWNEQFF TGTGCCTGGAATCCGACAGGGGGCGGATGGAATGAGCAGTTCTTC
TRBJ2-7 NA NA TRBV21-1 CASSKNSRTSGRRGCRYEQYF TGTGCCAGCAGCAAAAATTCACGGACTAGCGGGAGGAGAGGGTGTCGTTACGAGCAGTACTTC
TRBJ2-3 NA TRBD1 TRBV7-9 CASSQTGTGPDTQYF TGTGCCAGCAGCCAAACCGGGACAGGGCCAGATACGCAGTATTTT
TRBJ1-1 few TRBD1 TRBV6-5 CASSSPGQRAEAFF TGTGCCAGCAGTTCGCCGGGACAGAGGGCTGAAGCTTTCTTT
TRBJ1-2 NA NA TRBV6-6 CASSYSQRGSYGYTF TGTGCCAGCAGTTACTCCCAAAGGGGGAGCTATGGCTACACCTTC
TRBJ2-7 NA NA TRBV14 CASSQGRGSAYEQYF TGTGCCAGCAGCCAAGGAAGGGGGTCGGCATACGAGCAGTACTTC
TRBJ1-2 NA NA TRBV14 CASSQAGLQRYGYTF TGTGCCAGCAGCCAAGCTGGGCTGCAACGCTATGGCTACACCTTC
TRBJ1-1 NA NA TRBV19 CASSNRQQNTEAFF TGTGCCAGTAGTAATCGACAACAGAACACTGAAGCTTTCTTT
TRBJ2-7 NA TRBD2 TRBV29-1 CSVEGLAGGEQYF TGCAGCGTTGAGGGACTAGCGGGAGGCGAGCAGTACTTC
TRBJ2-3 once TRBD2 TRBV6-1 CASSGGGPRDTQYF TGTGCCAGCAGTGGGGGAGGGCCAAGAGATACGCAGTATTTT
TRBJ2-2 NA NA TRBV5-4 CASSLEGLARELFF TGTGCCAGCAGCTTAGAGGGACTGGCGAGGGAGCTGTTTTTT
TRBJ1-4 NA TRBD1 TRBV7-9 CASSYGDRVNEKLFF TGTGCCAGCAGCTACGGGGACAGGGTTAATGAAAAACTGTTTTTT
TRBJ2-5 NA TRBD2 TRBV7-2 CASPGASGDLFETQYF TGTGCCAGCCCGGGGGCTAGCGGGGATTTGTTCGAGACCCAGTACTTC
TRBJ1-2 NA TRBD1 TRBV9 CASSPSTGGANGYTF TGTGCCAGCAGCCCGTCGACAGGGGGCGCCAATGGCTACACCTTC
TRBJ2-5 NA TRBD2 TRBV28 CASSPTWTSGGQETQYF TGTGCCAGCAGTCCCACATGGACTAGCGGGGGGCAAGAGACCCAGTACTTC
TRBJ1-2 NA NA TRBV29-1 CSAGVSLYGYTF TGCAGCGCAGGGGTTTCTCTGTATGGCTACACCTTC
TRBJ2-7 NA NA TRBV20-1 CSATGIYEQYF TGCAGTGCGACGGGGATCTACGAGCAGTACTTC
TRBJ1-1 NA NA TRBV11-1 CASSEVGAPSTEAFF TGTGCCAGCAGCGAAGTGGGGGCCCCGTCAACTGAAGCTTTCTTT
TRBJ2-7 NA TRBD2 TRBV25-1 CASSEAGGRYEQYF TGTGCCAGCAGTGAAGCGGGAGGCAGGTACGAGCAGTACTTC
TRBJ1-1 NA NA TRBV5-4 CASSLVNRNTEAFF TGTGCCAGCAGCTTGGTTAATAGGAACACTGAAGCTTTCTTT
TRBJ2-1 NA TRBD1 TRBV6-5 CASSSGQGGSYNEQFF TGTGCCAGCAGTTCAGGACAGGGGGGCTCCTACAATGAGCAGTTCTTC
TRBJ1-2 NA NA TRBV4-1 CASSHTRQGTALINYGYTF TGCGCCAGCAGCCACACCCGGCAGGGGACCGCCCTAATTAACTATGGCTACACCTTC
TRBJ1-3 NA NA TRBV6-1 CASSVEGVLSGNTIYF TGTGCCAGCAGTGTAGAGGGGGTACTCTCTGGAAACACCATATATTTT
TRBJ2-7 NA TRBD2 TRBV27 CASSPNLGLAGASYEQYF TGTGCCAGCAGTCCCAACTTGGGACTAGCGGGAGCGTCCTACGAGCAGTACTTC
TRBJ2-7 once TRBD2 TRBV27 CASSRAGDFYEQYF TGTGCCAGCAGCCGTGCGGGAGATTTTTACGAGCAGTACTTC
TRBJ2-2 NA TRBD2 TRBV7-2 CASSLGGLANTGELFF TGTGCCAGCAGCTTAGGAGGACTAGCGAACACCGGGGAGCTGTTTTTT
TRBJ2-1 NA NA TRBV11-2 CASSLRRKASDSYNEQFF TGTGCCAGCAGCCTTAGGCGGAAGGCTAGCGATTCCTACAATGAGCAGTTCTTC
TRBJ2-7 once NA TRBV5-1 CASSPGLTNSYEQYF TGCGCCAGCAGCCCGGGACTGACGAACTCCTACGAGCAGTACTTC
TRBJ2-7 NA NA TRBV18 CASSLQGNHEQYF TGTGCCAGCTCGTTACAGGGAAATCACGAGCAGTACTTC